The 4 T cell receptor beta chains in this list originate from one sample, sequenced in a study of CD4 and CD8 cells across lung adenocarcinoma regions. In TCRdb, the PCR reads were re-called with MiXCR into one record per CDR3 protein. The top ten clones hold just under 97% of a sample with several thousand distinct CDR3 sequences, 35% to 50% of them seen once. The specimen was CD8+ T cells from the center of a lung tumor. The receptors here all came from a male donor with lung adenocarcinoma. The CD4 and CD8 labels of this study may be unreliable.

As DNA, the CDR3 is TGTGCCAGCAGCCAAGAAGGTACGACGGGAGGGCAGTACTTC. Protein product: CASSQEGTTGGQYF. V and J are TRBV3-1 and TRBJ2-7; 7 bases are shared with TRBD2. There are 14 residues in the CDR3. The J segment lost 9 bases and the V segment lost 0 bases, leaving 8 bases of the junction unmatched. The germline gives CDR1 LGHDT, CDR2 YNNKEL (reference sequence).

This clonotype was seen ten or more times. The chain joins TRBV4-1 to TRBJ2-1; TRBD2 might be the D (6 bases). V lost 0 bases, J lost 11 bases, and 8 bases lay in between. Looked up from germline, CDR1 is MGHRA and CDR2 is YSYEKL. The CDR3 spans 12 residues. The CDR3 sequence is CASSQDREKQFF. DNA for the CDR3: TGCGCCAGCAGCCAAGACCGGGAGAAGCAGTTCTTC.

The rearrangement links TRBV5-1 to TRBJ2-5, with D possibly matching TRBD2 (6 bases). The better agreement between TRBJ2-7 and the DNA end casts doubt on the J call. There are 15 residues in the CDR3. CDR1 is SGHRS and CDR2 is YFSETQ in the germline V gene. The CDR3 reads CASSPEFVSGGEQYF. The DNA for the CDR3 is TGCGCCAGCAGCCCCGAGTTTGTTTCCGGGGGCGAGCAGTACTTC.

This clonotype was observed at least ten times. In nucleotides, the CDR3 is TGTGCCAGCAGCTTAGTGTGGGGGGCGGCTTTCTTT. It specifies CASSLVWGAAFF. The chain employs TRBV11-3 and TRBJ1-1; tentatively, D is TRBD1 (6 bases). This CDR3 spans 12 amino acids. Trimming took 1 base from V and 11 from J, leaving 11 bases between them. In germline, CDR1 is SGHNT, CDR2 YENEEA.